The 2 T cell receptor beta chains below were found in one sample sequenced in a study of T cells in Graves' hyperthyroidism and ophthalmopathy. Regions amplified from RNA transcripts were the TCR beta CDR3 regions. A first-round RT-PCR of the TCR CDR3 used the HTBI primer set. MiXCR was run by TCRdb on the multiplex PCR reads, yielding one entry per CDR3 protein. The sample lists approximately 720,000 distinct CDR3 sequences; around 19% were seen once. The source material was blood. The receptors were gathered from a woman in her fifties or sixties with Graves' hyperthyroidism that later progressed to Graves' ophthalmopathy.

The chain combines TRBV19 with TRBJ1-3, with unresolved D. Trimming took 3 bases from V and 8 from J, leaving 5 bases between them. The CDR3 runs 11 residues. Germline V gene sequence: CDR1 LNHDA, CDR2 SQIVND (reference sequence). The CDR3 here is CASSMRYTIYF. In nucleotides, the CDR3 is TGTGCCAGTAGTATGCGGTACACCATATATTTT.

This clonotype was counted at least ten times. V gene TRBV3-1 combines with J gene TRBJ2-5, with D possibly being TRBD2 (7 bases). This CDR3 spans 16 amino acids. V lost 0 bases and J lost 4, with 15 bases in between. In germline, CDR1 is LGHDT, CDR2 YNNKEL (reference sequence). For the CDR3, the DNA is TGTGCCAGCAGCCAAGATTTGGGGGGGGCGGGAGAGACCCAGTACTTC. Amino acid sequence: CASSQDLGGAGETQYF.